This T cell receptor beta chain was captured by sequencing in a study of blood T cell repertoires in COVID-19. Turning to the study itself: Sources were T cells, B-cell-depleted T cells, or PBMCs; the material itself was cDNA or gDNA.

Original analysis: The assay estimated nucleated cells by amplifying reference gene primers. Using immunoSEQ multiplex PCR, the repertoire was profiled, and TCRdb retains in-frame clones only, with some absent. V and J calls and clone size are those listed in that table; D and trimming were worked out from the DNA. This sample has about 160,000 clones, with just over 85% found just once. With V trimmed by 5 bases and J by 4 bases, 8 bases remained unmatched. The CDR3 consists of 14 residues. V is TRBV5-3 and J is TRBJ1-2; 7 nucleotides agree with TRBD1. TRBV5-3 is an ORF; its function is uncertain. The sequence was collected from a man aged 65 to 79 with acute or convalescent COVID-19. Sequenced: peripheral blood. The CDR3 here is CARSSDRNSYGYTF. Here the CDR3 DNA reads TGTGCCAGAAGTTCGGACAGGAACAGCTATGGCTACACCTTC.